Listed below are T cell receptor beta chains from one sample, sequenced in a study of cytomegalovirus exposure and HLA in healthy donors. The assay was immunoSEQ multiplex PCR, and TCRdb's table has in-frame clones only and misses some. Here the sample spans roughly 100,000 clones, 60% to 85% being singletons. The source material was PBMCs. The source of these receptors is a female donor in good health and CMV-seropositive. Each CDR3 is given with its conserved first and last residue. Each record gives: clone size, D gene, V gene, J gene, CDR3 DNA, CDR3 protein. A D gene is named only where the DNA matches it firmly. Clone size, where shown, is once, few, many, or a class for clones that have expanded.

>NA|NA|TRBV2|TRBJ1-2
TGTGCCAGCAGAGAAGCTAGACAGGCCGCGGGCTATGGCTACACCTTC
CASREARQAAGYGYTF
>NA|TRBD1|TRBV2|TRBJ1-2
TGTGCCAGCAGTGAACGGTGGACAGCACAGGGGGGTGGCTACACCTTC
CASSERWTAQGGGYTF
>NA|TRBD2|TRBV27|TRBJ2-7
TGTGCCAGCAGTTCCGGACTAGCGGGGGCCGAGCAGTACTTC
CASSSGLAGAEQYF
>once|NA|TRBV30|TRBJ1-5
TGTGCCTGGAGTCTTGGACAGCTTAGCAATCAGCCCCAGCATTTT
CAWSLGQLSNQPQHF
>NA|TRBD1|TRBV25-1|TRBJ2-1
TGTGCCAGCAATGACGTCGCCGGGACAGGGAATAACTACAATGAGCAGTTCTTC
CASNDVAGTGNNYNEQFF
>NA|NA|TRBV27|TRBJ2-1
TGTGCCAGCAGTTTAAGCAACAATGAGCAGTTCTTC
CASSLSNNEQFF
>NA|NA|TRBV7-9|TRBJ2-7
TGTGCCAGCAGCCCGTCCTCCTACGAGCAGTACTTC
CASSPSSYEQYF
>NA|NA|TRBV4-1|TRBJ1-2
TGCGCCAGCAGCCAAGGGCCTAGGGGATCTAACTATGGCTACACCTTC
CASSQGPRGSNYGYTF
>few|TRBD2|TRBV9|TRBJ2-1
TGTGCCAGCAGCGAAGCGGGGGGGCCCCCCCTGGGCTCCTACAATGAGCAGTTCTTC
CASSEAGGPPLGSYNEQFF
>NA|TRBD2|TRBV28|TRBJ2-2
TGTGCCAGCAATGAGGCGGGAGGGCGGACCGGGGAGCTGTTTTTT
CASNEAGGRTGELFF
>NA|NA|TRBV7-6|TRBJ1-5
TGTGCCAGCAGCTTTGGGAGGGGAAATCAGCCCCAGCATTTT
CASSFGRGNQPQHF
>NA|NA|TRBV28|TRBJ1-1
TGTGCCAGCACCGGCTTGGCGGGTTTTGGGAACACTGAAGCTTTCTTT
CASTGLAGFGNTEAFF
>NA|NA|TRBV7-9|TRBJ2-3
TGTGCCAGCAGCAACGGAATTCTGGCGGGTGTTAGCACAGATACGCAGTATTTT
CASSNGILAGVSTDTQYF
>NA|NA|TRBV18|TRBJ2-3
TGTGCCAGCGCGGGCCAATCGGAGTCGACGCAGTATTTT
CASAGQSESTQYF
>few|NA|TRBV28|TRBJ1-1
TGTGCCAGCTGGCTGAACACTGAAGCTTTCTTT
CASWLNTEAFF
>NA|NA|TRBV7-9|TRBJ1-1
TGTGCCAGCAGCTTATCAGGGGCCGGCGGAACTGAAGCTTTCTTT
CASSLSGAGGTEAFF
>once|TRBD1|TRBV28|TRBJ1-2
TGTGCCAGCAGCCCGCGGGGGGACAGCAACCTCTCGGGCTACACCTTC
CASSPRGDSNLSGYTF
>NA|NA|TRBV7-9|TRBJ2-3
TGTGCCAGCAGCTTAGCCGGGACTGACTCGGGGTATTTT
CASSLAGTDSGYF
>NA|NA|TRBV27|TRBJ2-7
TGTGCCAGCAGTTTATCGCGGGTGAGAGGAGTAACCTACGAGCAGTACTTC
CASSLSRVRGVTYEQYF
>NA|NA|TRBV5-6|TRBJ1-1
TGTGCCAGCAGCTTGGGCGAGAACCGGGGGGCTGCTGAAGCTTTCTTT
CASSLGENRGAAEAFF
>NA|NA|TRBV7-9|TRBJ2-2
TGTGCCAGCAGCCCCATCGCCAGCACCGGGGAGCTGTTTTTT
CASSPIASTGELFF
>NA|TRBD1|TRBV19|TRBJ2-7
TGTGCCAGTAGTGAGCAGGGGGCCCACGAGCAGTACTTC
CASSEQGAHEQYF
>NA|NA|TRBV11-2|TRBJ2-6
TGTGCCAGCAGCCGGGGAAGGGCCAACGTCCTGACTTTC
CASSRGRANVLTF
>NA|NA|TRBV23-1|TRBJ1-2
TGCGCCAGCAGTCAATTGTCGGGGGTCCTCTATGGCTACACCTTC
CASSQLSGVLYGYTF
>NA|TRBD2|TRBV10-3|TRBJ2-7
TGTGCCATCAGTGAAGCGGGGGGGCCTCGCGAGCAGTACTTC
CAISEAGGPREQYF
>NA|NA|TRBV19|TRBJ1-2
TGTGCCAGTAGTAGGGGTAGAGCTCAGGGACTTTATGGCTACACCTTC
CASSRGRAQGLYGYTF
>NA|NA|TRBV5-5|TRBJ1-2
TGTGCCAGCAGCCCGGCCCCGGCGGGAATCGGTGGCTACACCTTC
CASSPAPAGIGGYTF
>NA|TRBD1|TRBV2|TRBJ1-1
TGTGCCAGCAGTGAAGCGCTTGGTGGGACAGGGAACACTGAAGCTTTCTTT
CASSEALGGTGNTEAFF
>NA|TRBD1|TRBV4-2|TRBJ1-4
TGTGCCAGCAGCCAAGTAAACAGGGGTTATTCAACTAATGAAAAACTGTTTTTT
CASSQVNRGYSTNEKLFF
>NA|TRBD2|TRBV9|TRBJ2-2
TGTGCCAGCAGCGTATTCGGCTTATTGGGTAGCGGGAGCAAGGGGGAGCTGTTTTTT
CASSVFGLLGSGSKGELFF
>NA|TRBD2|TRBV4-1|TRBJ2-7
TGCGCCAGCAGCCCCGGGGGGGGACGCAAGTTAACCTACGAGCAGTACTTC
CASSPGGGRKLTYEQYF
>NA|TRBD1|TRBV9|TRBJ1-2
TGTGCCAGCAGTATGACAGGGGGCGCCGATGGCTACACCTTC
CASSMTGGADGYTF
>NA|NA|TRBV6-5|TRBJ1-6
TGTGCCAGCAGTTACTCGCCCACAGGATGGGATTCACCCCTCCACTTT
CASSYSPTGWDSPLHF
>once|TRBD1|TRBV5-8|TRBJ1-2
TGTGCCAGCAGCTTACCTAGGACAGGGCACTATGGCTACACCTTC
CASSLPRTGHYGYTF
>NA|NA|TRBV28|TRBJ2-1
TGTGCCAGCAGTTTAAGGCGGCTCCTCAACAATGAGCAGTTCTTC
CASSLRRLLNNEQFF
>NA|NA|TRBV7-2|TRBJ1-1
TGTGCCAGCAGCTTAACAGGGAGGGCTGAAGCTTTCTTT
CASSLTGRAEAFF
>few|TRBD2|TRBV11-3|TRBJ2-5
TGTGCCAGCAGCCCTGGACTAGCGGGAGAAGAGACCCAGTACTTC
CASSPGLAGEETQYF
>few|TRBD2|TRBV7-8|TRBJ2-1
TGTGCCAGCAGCTTATGGGAGGGGCCCGCCAATGAGCAGTTCTTC
CASSLWEGPANEQFF
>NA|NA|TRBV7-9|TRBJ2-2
TGTGCCAGCAGCGCCGCAGGTTACACCGGGGAGCTGTTTTTT
CASSAAGYTGELFF
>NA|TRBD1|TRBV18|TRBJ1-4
TGTGCCAGCTCACCACGGGGACAGAGCATTAATGAAAAACTGTTTTTT
CASSPRGQSINEKLFF
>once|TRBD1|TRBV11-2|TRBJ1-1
TGTGCCAGCAGGTTGACAGGGGGCACTGAAGCTTTCTTT
CASRLTGGTEAFF
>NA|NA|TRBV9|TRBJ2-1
TGTGCCAGCAGCGCAAGTAGCGGGACAGCCTACAATGAGCAGTTCTTC
CASSASSGTAYNEQFF
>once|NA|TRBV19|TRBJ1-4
TGTGCCAGTAGTATCCATCAAGAAAAACTGTTTTTT
CASSIHQEKLFF
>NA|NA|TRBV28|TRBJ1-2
TGTGCCAGCAGTTTATTAGAGGGCAGCTATGGCTACACCTTC
CASSLLEGSYGYTF
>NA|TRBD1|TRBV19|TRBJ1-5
TGTGCCAGTAGTATCGGACAGGTGGGGAATCAGCCCCAGCATTTT
CASSIGQVGNQPQHF
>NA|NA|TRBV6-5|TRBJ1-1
TGTGCCAGCAGTTACTCGACGGGGTATTACACTGAAGCTTTCTTT
CASSYSTGYYTEAFF
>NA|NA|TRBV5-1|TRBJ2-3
TGCGCCAGCTCTGTCCGGGGAAGCACAGATACGCAGTATTTT
CASSVRGSTDTQYF
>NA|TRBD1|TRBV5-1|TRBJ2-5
TGCGCCAGCAGCTTGGGACAGGGTCCGGAGACCCAGTACTTC
CASSLGQGPETQYF
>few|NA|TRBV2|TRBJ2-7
TGTGCCAGCGTTCAGGGATACGAGCAGTACTTC
CASVQGYEQYF
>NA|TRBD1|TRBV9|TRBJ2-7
TGTGCCAGCAGCGCCGGGACAGGGGCCTACTCCTACGAGCAGTACTTC
CASSAGTGAYSYEQYF
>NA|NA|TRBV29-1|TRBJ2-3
TGCAGCGTCTCAGACAACACAGATACGCAGTATTTT
CSVSDNTDTQYF
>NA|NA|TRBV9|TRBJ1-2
TGTGCCAGCAGCCTCCCCGGGCAGGAGGAAAGCTATGGCTACACCTTC
CASSLPGQEESYGYTF
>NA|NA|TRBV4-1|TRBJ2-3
TGCGCCAGCAGCCAAGGGCCGAGTCACAGACCCACAGATACGCAGTATTTT
CASSQGPSHRPTDTQYF
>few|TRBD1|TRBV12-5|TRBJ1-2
TGTGCTAGTGGTTTGGTACCAGGGGGCCTCAATAACTATGGCTACACCTTC
CASGLVPGGLNNYGYTF